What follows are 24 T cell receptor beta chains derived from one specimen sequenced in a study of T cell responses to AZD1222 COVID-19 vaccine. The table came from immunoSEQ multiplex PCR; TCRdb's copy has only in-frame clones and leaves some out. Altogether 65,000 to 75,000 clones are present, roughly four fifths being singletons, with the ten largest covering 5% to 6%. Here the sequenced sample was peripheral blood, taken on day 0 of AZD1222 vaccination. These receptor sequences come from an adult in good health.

For the CDR3, the DNA is TGTGCCAGCAGCTTGACAGGGCTCGATGAAAAACTGTTTTTT. Translated: CASSLTGLDEKLFF. The genes are TRBV7-9 and TRBJ1-4, with 7 bases aligning to TRBD1. The germline CDR1 and CDR2 sequences are SEHNR and FQNEAQ (reference sequence). J lost 6 bases, V lost 3 bases, and 4 bases had no gene match. There are 14 residues in the CDR3.

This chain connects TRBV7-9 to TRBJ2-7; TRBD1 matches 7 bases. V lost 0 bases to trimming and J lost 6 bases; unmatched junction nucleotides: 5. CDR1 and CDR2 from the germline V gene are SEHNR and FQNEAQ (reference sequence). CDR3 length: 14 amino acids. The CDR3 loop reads CASSLALQGSEQYF. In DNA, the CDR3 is TGTGCCAGCAGCTTAGCGCTACAGGGGTCCGAGCAGTACTTC. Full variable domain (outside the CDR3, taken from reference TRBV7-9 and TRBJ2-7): DTGVSQNPRHKITKRGQNVTFRCDPISEHNRLYWYRQTLGQGPEFLTYFQNEAQLEKSRLLSDRFSAERPKGSFSTLEIQRTEQGDSAMYLCASSLALQGSEQYFGPGTRLTVT.

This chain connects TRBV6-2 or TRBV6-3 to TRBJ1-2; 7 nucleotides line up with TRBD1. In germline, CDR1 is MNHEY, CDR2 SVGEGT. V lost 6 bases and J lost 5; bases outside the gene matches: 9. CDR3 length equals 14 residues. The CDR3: CASSEGAAAYGYTF. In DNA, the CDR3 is TGTGCCAGCAGCGAGGGGGCGGCGGCTTATGGCTACACCTTC.

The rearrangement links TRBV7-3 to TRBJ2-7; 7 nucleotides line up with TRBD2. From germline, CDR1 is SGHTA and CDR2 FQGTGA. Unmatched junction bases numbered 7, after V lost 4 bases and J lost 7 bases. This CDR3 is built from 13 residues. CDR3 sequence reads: CASSSSRGEEQYF. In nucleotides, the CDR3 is TGTGCCAGCAGCTCCTCCCGGGGGGAAGAGCAGTACTTC.

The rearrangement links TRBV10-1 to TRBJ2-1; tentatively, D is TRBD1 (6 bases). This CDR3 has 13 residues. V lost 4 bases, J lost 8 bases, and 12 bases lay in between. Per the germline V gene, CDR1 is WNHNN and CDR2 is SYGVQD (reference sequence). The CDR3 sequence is CASSVGRGYEQFF. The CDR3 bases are TGCGCCAGCAGTGTTGGCAGGGGCTATGAGCAGTTCTTC.

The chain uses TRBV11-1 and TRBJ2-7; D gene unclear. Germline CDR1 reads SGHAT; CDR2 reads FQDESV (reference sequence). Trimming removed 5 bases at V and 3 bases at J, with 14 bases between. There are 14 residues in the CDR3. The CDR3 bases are TGTGCCAGCAGCCCCCCCGCCAGGCGCTACGAGCAGTACTTC. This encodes CASSPPARRYEQYF.

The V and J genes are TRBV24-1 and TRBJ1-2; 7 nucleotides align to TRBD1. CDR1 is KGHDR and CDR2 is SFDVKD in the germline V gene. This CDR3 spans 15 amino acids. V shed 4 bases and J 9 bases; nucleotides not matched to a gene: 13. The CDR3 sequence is CATSDPGGASTRYTF. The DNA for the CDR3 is TGTGCCACCAGTGACCCAGGGGGGGCGTCTACGCGCTACACCTTC.

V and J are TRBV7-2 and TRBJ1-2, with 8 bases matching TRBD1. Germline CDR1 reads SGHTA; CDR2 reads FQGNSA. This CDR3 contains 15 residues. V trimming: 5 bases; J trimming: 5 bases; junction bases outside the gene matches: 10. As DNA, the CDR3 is TGTGCCAGCAGCGCAGACAGGGGTACTGGATATGGCTACACCTTC. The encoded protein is CASSADRGTGYGYTF.

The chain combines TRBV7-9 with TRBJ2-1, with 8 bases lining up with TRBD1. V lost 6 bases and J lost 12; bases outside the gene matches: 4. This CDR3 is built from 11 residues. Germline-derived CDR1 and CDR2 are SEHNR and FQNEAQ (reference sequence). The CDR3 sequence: CASSQDRGQFF. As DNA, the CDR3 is TGTGCCAGCAGTCAAGACAGGGGGCAGTTCTTC.

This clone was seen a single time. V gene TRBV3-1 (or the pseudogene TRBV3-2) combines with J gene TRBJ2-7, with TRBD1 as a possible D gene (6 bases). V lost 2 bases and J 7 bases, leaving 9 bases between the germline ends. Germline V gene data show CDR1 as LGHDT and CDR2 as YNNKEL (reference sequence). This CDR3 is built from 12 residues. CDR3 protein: CASSQYQGEQYF. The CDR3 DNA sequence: TGTGCCAGCAGCCAATATCAGGGGGAGCAGTACTTC.

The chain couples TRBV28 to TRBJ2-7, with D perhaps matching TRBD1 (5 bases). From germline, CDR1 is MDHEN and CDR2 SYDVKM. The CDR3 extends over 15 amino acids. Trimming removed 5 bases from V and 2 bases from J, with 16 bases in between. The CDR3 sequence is CASSSPGLPTYEQYF. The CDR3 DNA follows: TGTGCCAGCAGTAGTCCAGGGTTGCCAACCTACGAGCAGTACTTC.

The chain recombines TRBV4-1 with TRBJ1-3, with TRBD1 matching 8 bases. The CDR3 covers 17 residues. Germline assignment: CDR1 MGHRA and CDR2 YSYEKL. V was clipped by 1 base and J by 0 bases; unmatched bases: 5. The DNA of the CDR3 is TGCGCCAGCAGCCAAGCGGGACAGGCAAGCTCTGGAAACACCATATATTTT. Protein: CASSQAGQASSGNTIYF.

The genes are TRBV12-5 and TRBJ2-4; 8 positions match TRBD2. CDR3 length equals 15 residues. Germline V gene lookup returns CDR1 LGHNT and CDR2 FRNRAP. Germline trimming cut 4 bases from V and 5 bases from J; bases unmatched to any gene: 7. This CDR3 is CASGSGGATQNIQYF. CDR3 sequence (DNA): TGTGCTAGTGGTTCCGGGGGGGCGACCCAAAACATTCAGTACTTC.

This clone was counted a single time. CDR3: CASSPGGIYGYTF. The CDR3 DNA reads as TGTGCCAGCAGCCCAGGGGGTATTTATGGCTACACCTTC. V gene TRBV9 combines with J gene TRBJ1-2, with 7 bases fitting TRBD1. The germline CDR1 and CDR2 sequences are SGDLS and YYNGEE. CDR3 length: 13 residues. The V segment lost 4 bases and the J segment 5 bases; nucleotides outside the gene matches: 5.

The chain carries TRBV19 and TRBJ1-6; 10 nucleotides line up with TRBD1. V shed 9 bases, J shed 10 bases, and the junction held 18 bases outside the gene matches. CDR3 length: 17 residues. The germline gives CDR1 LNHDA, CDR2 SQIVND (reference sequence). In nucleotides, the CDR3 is TGTGCCAGCTCTCGGGACAGGGGACTCACCCTGGGCTCACCCCTCCACTTT. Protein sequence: CASSRDRGLTLGSPLHF.

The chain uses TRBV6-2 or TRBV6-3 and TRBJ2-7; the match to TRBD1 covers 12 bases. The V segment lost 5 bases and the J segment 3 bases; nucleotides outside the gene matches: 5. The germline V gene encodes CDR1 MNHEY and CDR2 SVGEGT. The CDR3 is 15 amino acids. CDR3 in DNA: TGTGCCAGCAGTCAGGGACAGGGGGCGAGCTACGAGCAGTACTTC. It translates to CASSQGQGASYEQYF.

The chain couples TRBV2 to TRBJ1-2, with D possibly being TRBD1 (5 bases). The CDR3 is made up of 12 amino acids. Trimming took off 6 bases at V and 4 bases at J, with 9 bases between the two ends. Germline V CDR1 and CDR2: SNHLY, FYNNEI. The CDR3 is CASSTGGYGYTF. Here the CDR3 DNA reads TGTGCCAGCAGCACCGGGGGCTATGGCTACACCTTC.

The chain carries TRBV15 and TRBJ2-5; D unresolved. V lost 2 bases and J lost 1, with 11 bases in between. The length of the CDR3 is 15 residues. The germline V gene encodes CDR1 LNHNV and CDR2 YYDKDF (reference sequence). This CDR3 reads CATSRKPIAQETQYF. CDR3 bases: TGTGCCACCAGCAGAAAACCGATCGCCCAAGAGACCCAGTACTTC. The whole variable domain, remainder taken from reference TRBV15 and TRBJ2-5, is DAMVIQNPRYQVTQFGKPVTLSCSQTLNHNVMYWYQQKSSQAPKLLFHYYDKDFNNEADTPDNFQSRRPNTSFCFLDIRSPGLGDTAMYLCATSRKPIAQETQYFGPGTRLLVL.

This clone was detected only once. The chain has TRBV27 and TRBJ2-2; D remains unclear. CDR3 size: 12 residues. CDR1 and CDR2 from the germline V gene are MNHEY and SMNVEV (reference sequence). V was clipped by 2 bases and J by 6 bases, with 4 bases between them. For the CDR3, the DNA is TGTGCCAGCAGTTTAATCGCCGGGGAGCTGTTTTTT. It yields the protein CASSLIAGELFF.

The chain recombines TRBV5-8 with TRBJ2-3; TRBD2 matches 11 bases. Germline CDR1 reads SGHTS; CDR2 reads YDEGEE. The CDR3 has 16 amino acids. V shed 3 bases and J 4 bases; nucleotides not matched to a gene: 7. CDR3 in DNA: TGTGCCAGCAGCTCGGGCGGACTAGCGGGTGCAGATACGCAGTATTTT. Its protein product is CASSSGGLAGADTQYF.

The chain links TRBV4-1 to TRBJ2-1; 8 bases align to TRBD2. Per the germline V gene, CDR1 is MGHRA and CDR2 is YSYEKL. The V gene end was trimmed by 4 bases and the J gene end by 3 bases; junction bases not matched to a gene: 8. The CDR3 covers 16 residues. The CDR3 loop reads CASSLEAGGVYNEQFF. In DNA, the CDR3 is TGCGCCAGCAGCCTGGAGGCGGGGGGCGTCTACAATGAGCAGTTCTTC.

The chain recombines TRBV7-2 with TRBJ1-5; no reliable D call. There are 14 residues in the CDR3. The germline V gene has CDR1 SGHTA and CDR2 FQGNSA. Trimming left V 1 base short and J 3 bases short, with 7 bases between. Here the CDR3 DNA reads TGTGCCAGCAGCTTAGTGGTAAACAATCAGCCCCAGCATTTT. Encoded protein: CASSLVVNNQPQHF. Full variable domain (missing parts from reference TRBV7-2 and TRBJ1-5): GAGVSQSPSNKVTEKGKDVELRCDPISGHTALYWYRQSLGQGLEFLIYFQGNSAPDKSGLPSDRFSAERTGGSVSTLTIQRTQQEDSAVYLCASSLVVNNQPQHFGDGTRLSIL.

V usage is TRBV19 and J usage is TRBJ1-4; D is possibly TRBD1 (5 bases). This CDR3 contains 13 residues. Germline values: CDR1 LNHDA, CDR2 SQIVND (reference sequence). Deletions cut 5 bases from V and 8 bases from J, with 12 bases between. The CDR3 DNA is TGTGCCAGTAGTCCCGGACATCAAGAAAAACTGTTTTTT. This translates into CASSPGHQEKLFF.

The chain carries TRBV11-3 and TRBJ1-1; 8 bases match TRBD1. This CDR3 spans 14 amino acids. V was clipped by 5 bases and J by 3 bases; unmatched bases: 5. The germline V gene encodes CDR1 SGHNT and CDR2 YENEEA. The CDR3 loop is CASSPRTGHTEAFF. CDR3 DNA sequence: TGTGCCAGCAGCCCCAGGACAGGGCACACTGAAGCTTTCTTT.